A selection of T cell receptor beta chains follows, all from one sample in a study of technical replicates of blood from a handful of donors. Only in-frame clones appear in the TCRdb table, and some are missing; sequencing was by immunoSEQ multiplex PCR. The profile shows about 100,000 clones, approximately 96% of them singletons. The material sequenced was T cells isolated from PBMCs. These receptors were taken from a human donor in good health. Both conserved end residues are part of each CDR3.

TRBV27	CASSRQGTQPQHF
TRBV13	CASSLDLGLRSTEAFF
TRBV5-1	CASGRLAEETQYF
TRBV2	CASSESRGGANYGYTF
TRBV5-4	CASSSRDRGGYEQYF
TRBV6-1	CASSERRGGADTQYF
TRBV2	CASSEFLAGNQPQHF
TRBV30	CAWSVRGGDTEAFF
TRBV2	CASRAGLPYEQYF
TRBV6-5	CASSYAGEEQYF
TRBV15	CATSRDLTSGGYRFEQYF
TRBV27	CASSSVGHSRFTNEQFF
TRBV30	CAWVRKTGGEKLFF
TRBV7-6	CASSPVQVVNYGYTF
TRBV21-1	CATAGGKETQYF
TRBV7-2	CASSLVYDKRTGELFF
TRBV7-2	CASSFQAGVPDTQYF
TRBV6-4	CASSIQENTGELFF
TRBV29-1	CSGSRDRNYGYTF
TRBV7-2	CASSLYLATQYF
TRBV19	CASSIGLAESTDTQYF
TRBV10-1	CASSDGPTAANEKLFF
TRBV18	CASSPDLRTGNTDTQYF
TRBV5-1	CASSFGQGPMNTEAFF
TRBV18	CASTTDRGAYNEQFF
TRBV5-4	CASSILLASTDTQYF
TRBV11-2	CASSLDRGSGNEQFF
TRBV7-9	CASSSGGTVYVYTF
TRBV21-1	CASSKARTGGPYHYGYTF
TRBV18	CASSTTGSNYGYTF
TRBV5-4	CASRGSYNEQFF
TRBV29-1	CSVDTGSNGYTF
TRBV5-4	CASSTGGGIPYEQYF
TRBV28	CASSLTGMGEQFF
TRBV19	CASTNGGTEQYF
TRBV7-7	CASRPPGHMNTGELFF
TRBV11-2	CASSLSPGATYEQYF
TRBV27	CASSWDSKFYGYTF
TRBV6-5	CASSPTGQPQETQYF
TRBV20-1	CSFERVNEQFF
TRBV4-1	CASSQSGGGGYEQYF
TRBV27	CASSLTGVIEQFF
TRBV19	CASRVQGVTGELFF